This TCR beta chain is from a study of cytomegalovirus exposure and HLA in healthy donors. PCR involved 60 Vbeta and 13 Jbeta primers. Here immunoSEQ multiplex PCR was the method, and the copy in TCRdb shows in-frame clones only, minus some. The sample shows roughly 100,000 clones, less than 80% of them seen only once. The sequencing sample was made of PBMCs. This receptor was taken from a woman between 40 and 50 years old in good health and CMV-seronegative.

CDR3 DNA: TGCGCCAGCAGATCAGGGTTGTCTAATGAAAAACTGTTTTTT. Residues: CASRSGLSNEKLFF. This rearrangement joins TRBV5-1 to TRBJ1-4; perhaps TRBD1 as D (5 bases). Germline V gene sequence: CDR1 SGHRS, CDR2 YFSETQ. The CDR3 runs 14 residues. The germline V and J ends were trimmed by 5 bases and 3 bases, with 11 bases remaining between them.